The 23 T cell receptor beta chains in this list originate from one sample, sequenced in a study of human T cells and chemical hapten exposure. Time point given: pre-sensitization, week 0. The treatment was: therapeutic diphenylcyclopropenone sensitization with weekly scalp DPC. TCRdb re-derived calls from the RACE reads in MiXCR, one entry per CDR3 protein. The profile shows 270,000 or so distinct CDR3 sequences, roughly 7.7% of them singletons. The specimen was whole blood, collected in connection with sensitization to the hapten diphenylcyclopropenone (DPC). The source is a man younger than 35 with alopecia areata. Some clones in this sample may be carry-over from other donors' samples.

This clonotype occurred a few times. This rearrangement joins TRBV13 to TRBJ2-1, with 10 nucleotides matching TRBD2. Germline V lookup: CDR1 PRHDT, CDR2 FYEKMQ (reference sequence). V shed 5 bases, J shed 5 bases, and the junction held 3 bases outside the gene matches. The CDR3 has 14 amino acids. The DNA for the CDR3 is TGTGCCAGCAGCAGCGGACTAGCGGACAATGAGCAGTTCTTC. It is translated as CASSSGLADNEQFF.

In this sample, this clonotype turned up a few times. J is TRBJ2-7 and V is TRBV6-5; D not resolved. Germline assignment: CDR1 MNHEY and CDR2 SVGAGI. The V gene lost 0 bases and the J gene lost 6 bases, with 12 bases spanning the gap. The CDR3 is made up of 14 amino acids. Written as DNA, the CDR3 is TGTGCCAGCAGTTACTCGAAAGGTTGGGCCGAGCAGTACTTC. Protein: CASSYSKGWAEQYF.

About this clonotype: This may arise from a read error, as a much more abundant clone is one base away. The chain is built from TRBV4-1 and TRBJ2-7; D uncertain. The CDR3 extends over 16 amino acids. Germline V gives CDR1 MGHRA, CDR2 YSYEKL. Written as DNA, the CDR3 is TGCACCAGCAGCTTAACGGTCAGGACGGAGACCTACGAGCAGTACTTC. Its translation: CTSSLTVRTETYEQYF.

This chain connects TRBV5-1 to TRBJ2-5; the D is unclear. Trimming removed 5 bases from V and 3 bases from J, with 14 bases in between. Germline loops: CDR1 SGHRS, CDR2 YFSETQ. CDR3 length equals 14 residues. The CDR3 region is CASSSQVGKETQYF. Written as DNA, the CDR3 is TGCGCCAGCAGTTCCCAAGTGGGAAAAGAGACCCAGTACTTC.

In its sample, this clonotype was seen many times. This chain joins TRBV7-3 and TRBJ1-6; D possibly corresponds to TRBD1 (6 bases). CDR1 is SGHTA, CDR2 FQGTGA, per germline. CDR3 size: 15 residues. V was pared by 5 bases and J by 7 bases, with 15 bases between. The CDR3 DNA sequence: TGTGCCAGCAGCCCCCGAGGGGGATCAAATTCACCCCTCCACTTT. Translating gives CASSPRGGSNSPLHF.

This clonotype was seen just once. This rearrangement joins TRBV7-9 to TRBJ2-2; D is uncertain. The CDR3 loop spans 14 amino acids. V lost 3 bases and J 6 bases, leaving 11 bases between the germline ends. The germline V gene encodes CDR1 SEHNR and CDR2 FQNEAQ (reference sequence). The CDR3 spells CASSLATEAGELFF. CDR3 coding DNA: TGTGCCAGCAGCTTGGCTACAGAGGCCGGGGAGCTGTTTTTT.

This clonotype showed up many times. This rearrangement joins TRBV4-3 to TRBJ1-2; D not certain. The CDR3 runs 14 residues. Germline-derived CDR1 and CDR2 are LGHNA and YSLEER. V was cut by 2 bases and J by 4 bases, with 11 bases left in between. The CDR3 bases are TGCGCCAGCAGCCAATCTGGAGGGATCTATGGCTACACCTTC. It specifies CASSQSGGIYGYTF.

This clonotype has ten or more counts. In DNA form, the CDR3 reads TGCGCCAGCAGCCAAGAAAAGGGTCAGCTCAATCAGCCCCAGCATTTT. This gives the protein CASSQEKGQLNQPQHF. The V call is TRBV4-1, the J call TRBJ1-5; D remains ambiguous. CDR1 and CDR2 from the germline V gene are MGHRA and YSYEKL. Trimming removed 0 bases from V and 3 bases from J, with 12 bases in between. This CDR3 is 16 amino acids long.

This clonotype occurred many times. The chain has TRBV19 and TRBJ2-1; D perhaps matches TRBD1 (6 bases). Germline V gene data show CDR1 as LNHDA and CDR2 as SQIVND (reference sequence). The CDR3 runs 14 residues. Trimming shortened V by 7 bases and J by 4 bases, and 14 bases separated the two germline ends. CDR3 bases: TGTGCCAGTAAAGTCAGACAGGTGTACAATGAGCAGTTCTTC. This codes for CASKVRQVYNEQFF.

There are a few counts of this clonotype. The chain employs TRBV20-1 and TRBJ2-1; D gene unclear. CDR1 is DFQATT, CDR2 SNEGSKA, per germline (reference sequence). V was pared by 5 bases and J by 9 bases, with 8 bases between. The CDR3 consists of 10 residues. The CDR3 DNA reads TGCAGTGCTTGGCGCCGTGAGCAGTTCTTC. This codes for CSAWRREQFF.

This chain connects TRBV7-2 to TRBJ1-2; 10 bases are shared with TRBD1. The CDR3 loop spans 18 amino acids. Losses at the gene ends were 5 bases for V and 3 bases for J; bases not matched to a gene: 15. The germline V gene encodes CDR1 SGHTA and CDR2 FQGNSA. The CDR3 reads CASSQSAGTGDLDYGYTF. CDR3 DNA sequence: TGTGCCAGCAGCCAATCGGCCGGGACAGGGGATTTAGACTATGGCTACACCTTC.

There are many counts of this clonotype. The J gene is TRBJ2-1, the V gene TRBV3-1, with D maybe TRBD1 (5 bases). The length of the CDR3 is 15 residues. The V end was cut by 0 bases, the J end by 6 bases, with 12 bases between. The germline gives CDR1 LGHDT, CDR2 YNNKEL (reference sequence). This chain's CDR3 is CASSQDVRVVNEQFF. The CDR3 DNA reads TGTGCCAGCAGCCAAGATGTCAGGGTGGTCAATGAGCAGTTCTTC.

This clonotype was detected a few times. The chain couples TRBV28 to TRBJ2-2, with D possibly being TRBD2 (6 bases). Germline CDR1 MDHEN, CDR2 SYDVKM. The CDR3 has 17 residues. V dropped 10 bases and J dropped 2 bases, with 23 bases sitting between them. CDR3 sequence reads: CATTYGGGSLNTGELFF. CDR3 in DNA: TGTGCCACCACTTATGGTGGGGGGAGTTTAAACACCGGGGAGCTGTTTTTT.

This clonotype has only a few counts. V usage is TRBV27 and J usage is TRBJ2-1, with 10 bases identical to TRBD2. J lost 4 bases, V lost 6 bases, and 18 bases had no gene match. The CDR3 sequence is 19 residues long. Germline V gives CDR1 MNHEY, CDR2 SMNVEV (reference sequence). CDR3 in DNA: TGTGCCAGCAGCCGGACCGGGGTTAGCGGGGGGCCATATTACAATGAGCAGTTCTTC. Its protein is CASSRTGVSGGPYYNEQFF.

This clonotype was detected ten times or more. The chain's CDR3 is CASSLDRDRYEKLFF. The CDR3 nucleotides read TGCGCCAGCAGCCTGGACAGGGATCGGTATGAAAAACTGTTTTTT. The chain joins TRBV4-1 to TRBJ1-4, with 8 bases that match TRBD1. There are 15 residues in the CDR3. Trimming removed 4 bases from V and 6 bases from J; junction bases left unmatched: 7. The germline CDR1 and CDR2 sequences are MGHRA and YSYEKL.

This clonotype was observed a handful of times. This chain connects TRBV4-2 to TRBJ2-3; 10 bases map to TRBD1. V lost 3 bases, J lost 6 bases, and 6 bases stayed unmatched. The CDR3 has 15 residues. CDR1 is LGHNA and CDR2 is YNFKEQ in the germline V gene. CDR3: CASSQMTGGKDTQYF. CDR3 sequence (DNA): TGTGCCAGCAGCCAGATGACAGGGGGCAAGGATACGCAGTATTTT.

CDR3 in amino acids: CASSPLRESIYF. The CDR3 DNA is TGTGCCAGCAGCCCCCTCCGGGAATCCATATATTTT. The chain carries TRBV7-9 and TRBJ1-3; D not resolved. V dropped 5 bases and J dropped 11 bases, with 13 bases sitting between them. CDR1 SEHNR and CDR2 FQNEAQ come from the germline V gene (reference sequence). The length of the CDR3 is 12 residues.

This CDR3 reads CATGGDRLYF. DNA of the CDR3: TGTGCCACTGGCGGAGACCGGCTGTATTTT. The chain carries TRBV12-3 or TRBV12-4 and TRBJ2-3; D remains unclear. V was clipped by 10 bases and J by 14 bases, with 16 bases between them. This CDR3 is 10 amino acids long.

The CDR3: CASSSLRGLGELFF. In DNA, the CDR3 is TGTGCCAGCAGTTCCTTACGGGGTTTGGGGGAGCTGTTTTTT. The chain has TRBV27 and TRBJ2-2; weak D call: TRBD2 (5 bases). Germline assignment: CDR1 MNHEY and CDR2 SMNVEV (reference sequence). This CDR3 is built from 14 residues. The germline V and J ends were trimmed by 4 bases and 8 bases, with 14 bases remaining between them.

This clonotype came up a few times. This chain uses TRBV5-4 with TRBJ2-5; 7 bases map to TRBD2. Losses at the gene ends were 1 base for V and 3 bases for J; bases not matched to a gene: 3. This CDR3 comprises 14 residues. Germline-derived CDR1 and CDR2 are SGHNT and YYREEE (reference sequence). In nucleotides, the CDR3 is TGTGCCAGCAGCTTGTCTCTAGCGGAAGAGACCCAGTACTTC. This translates into CASSLSLAEETQYF.

This clonotype has just a few counts. The chain couples TRBV11-2 to TRBJ2-2, with 10 positions matching TRBD2. The CDR3 is 15 residues long. The J segment lost 5 bases and the V segment lost 1 base, leaving 1 base of the junction unmatched. Germline values: CDR1 SGHAT, CDR2 FQNNGV. The CDR3 here is CASSLASGGTGELFF. The CDR3 nucleotides read TGTGCCAGCAGCTTAGCTAGCGGGGGTACCGGGGAGCTGTTTTTT. Combining the CDR3 with reference TRBV11-2 and TRBJ2-2 gives the whole variable domain EAGVAQSPRYKIIEKRQSVAFWCNPISGHATLYWYQQILGQGPKLLIQFQNNGVVDDSQLPKDRFSAERLKGVDSTLKIQPAKLEDSAVYLCASSLASGGTGELFFGEGSRLTVL.

Only a few counts were recorded for this clonotype. The chain couples TRBV6-4 to TRBJ2-1; 8 bases are shared with TRBD1. Losses at the gene ends were 1 base for V and 5 bases for J; bases not matched to a gene: 1. CDR3 size: 14 residues. Germline CDR1 and CDR2: MRHNA and SNTAGT. The CDR3 loop reads CASSDLDRDNEQFF. For the CDR3, the DNA is TGTGCCAGCAGTGACTTGGACAGGGACAATGAGCAGTTCTTC.

The chain is built from TRBV7-3 and TRBJ1-6, with D hard to call. This CDR3 contains 17 residues. Looked up from germline, CDR1 is SGHTA and CDR2 is FQGTGA. Trimming took 2 bases from V and 8 from J, leaving 19 bases between them. The CDR3 sequence is CASSLVRAGRGDSPLHF. CDR3 bases: TGTGCCAGCAGCTTAGTAAGGGCAGGCCGTGGAGATTCACCCCTCCACTTT.